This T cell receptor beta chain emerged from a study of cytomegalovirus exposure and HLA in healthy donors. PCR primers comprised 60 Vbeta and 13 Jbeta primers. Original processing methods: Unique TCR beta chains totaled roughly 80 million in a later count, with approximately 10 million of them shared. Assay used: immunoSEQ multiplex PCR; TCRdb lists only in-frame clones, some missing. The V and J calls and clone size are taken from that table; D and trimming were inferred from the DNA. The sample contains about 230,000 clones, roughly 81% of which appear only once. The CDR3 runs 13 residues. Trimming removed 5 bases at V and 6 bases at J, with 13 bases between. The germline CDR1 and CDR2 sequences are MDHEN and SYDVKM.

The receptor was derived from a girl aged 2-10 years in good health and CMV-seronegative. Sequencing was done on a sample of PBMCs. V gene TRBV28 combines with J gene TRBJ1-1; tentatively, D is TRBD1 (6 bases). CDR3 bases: TGTGCCAGCAGTCCTCCCAACAGGGCTGAAGCTTTCTTT. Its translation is CASSPPNRAEAFF.